The TCR beta chain described here comes from a study of CD8+ T cells in alopecia areata. General study findings and limits: Tofacitinib significantly lowered scalp clonality and expanded CD8+ clones among the top 100.

CDR1 and CDR2 (germline): GTSNPN, SVGIG (reference sequence). The CDR3 contains 12 residues. V was pared by 2 bases and J by 13 bases, with 12 bases between. Sample treatment: oral pan-JAK inhibitor, 5-10 mg twice daily. The study team obtained lesional scalp punch biopsies and peripheral blood from alopecia areata patients. Sequencing used cDNA as its template, made by extracting RNA and reverse transcribing it. This table comes from immunoSEQ multiplex PCR, and its TCRdb copy is limited to in-frame clones, with some not included. There are 95,000 to 150,000 clones in the sample; about 50% occur only once, and about 0.5% lies in the top ten. This clone was detected only a few times. What it binds is not known.

Here the sequenced sample was CD4+ T cells sorted from blood, taken at week 4, from a patient treated with tofacitinib. The receptor was derived from a human donor with alopecia areata. The chain carries TRBV30 and TRBJ1-6; possibly TRBD1 for D (5 bases). This chain's CDR3 is CAWSRSAGPLHF. DNA for the CDR3: TGTGCCTGGAGTCGATCAGCAGGGCCCCTCCACTTT.